This is a list of T cell receptor beta chains from one sample in a study of OX40 agonist ivuxolimab in advanced cancers. TCRdb's copy holds only in-frame clones and misses some; the assay was immunoSEQ multiplex PCR. The data show some 42,000 clones, around 89% seen once. The sample consisted of CD4+ or CD8+ T cells sorted from blood, taken in a trial of the OX40 agonist ivuxolimab. The receptor set was obtained from an adult with an advanced solid tumor such as melanoma, head and neck, liver or kidney cancer. Each CDR3 is given with its conserved first and last residue. A D gene is named only where the DNA matches it firmly. Clone size is stated in some rows and not others, as once, few, many or a class when expanded.

TRBD1	TRBV7-2	TRBJ1-1	-	CASSHRTGGSTEAFF	TGTGCCAGCAGCCATCGGACAGGGGGATCCACTGAAGCTTTCTTT
TRBD1	TRBV5-1	TRBJ2-7	-	CASTPDRVDEQYF	TGCGCCAGCACCCCGGACAGGGTTGACGAGCAGTACTTC
TRBD2	TRBV7-9	TRBJ2-3	-	CASSLVASGYTDTQYF	TGTGCCAGCAGCTTAGTCGCTAGCGGATACACAGATACGCAGTATTTT
-	TRBV10-3	TRBJ1-5	few	CAISGAGNQPQHF	TGTGCCATCAGCGGGGCTGGCAATCAGCCCCAGCATTTT
TRBD2	TRBV9	TRBJ2-7	-	CASSGEGRLEYEQYF	TGTGCCAGCAGCGGGGAGGGCAGGCTCGAGTACGAGCAGTACTTC
TRBD2	TRBV9	TRBJ2-3	-	CASSAGAGVDTQYF	TGTGCCAGCAGCGCCGGAGCGGGGGTGGATACGCAGTATTTT
TRBD1	TRBV7-2	TRBJ1-1	-	CASSLTGVTEAFF	TGTGCCAGCAGCTTGACAGGGGTCACTGAAGCTTTCTTT
-	TRBV6-5	TRBJ1-2	-	CASSPVGDYKGGYTF	TGTGCCAGCAGTCCTGTGGGAGATTACAAGGGAGGCTACACCTTC
-	TRBV19	TRBJ2-7	once	CASRFRAASYEQYF	TGTGCCAGTAGGTTTCGGGCAGCGTCCTACGAGCAGTACTTC
-	TRBV14	TRBJ1-1	-	CASSQTRGTEAFF	TGTGCCAGCAGCCAGACGAGGGGGACTGAAGCTTTCTTT
-	TRBV28	TRBJ1-5	-	CASTIVRGDQPQHF	TGTGCCAGCACCATAGTCAGGGGTGATCAGCCCCAGCATTTT
TRBD1	TRBV14	TRBJ1-6	-	CASSHRDRGYNSPLHF	TGTGCCAGCAGCCACCGTGACAGGGGGTATAATTCACCCCTCCACTTT
TRBD1	TRBV6-1	TRBJ2-7	once	CASSVGPPTGTGSYEQYF	TGTGCCAGCAGTGTGGGCCCCCCAACCGGGACAGGGTCCTACGAGCAGTACTTC
TRBD2	TRBV9	TRBJ2-2	-	CASSDWTSEMHRELFF	TGTGCCAGCAGCGATTGGACTAGCGAGATGCACCGGGAGCTGTTTTTT
TRBD1	TRBV5-4	TRBJ2-5	-	CASSLRRQGAVGQETQYF	TGTGCCAGCAGCTTGAGGCGACAGGGGGCCGTTGGGCAAGAGACCCAGTACTTC
-	TRBV4-2	TRBJ1-2	-	CASSQEDRSLSYGYTF	TGTGCCAGCAGCCAAGAAGACAGGTCCCTAAGCTATGGCTACACCTTC
-	TRBV11-3	TRBJ1-1	once	CASSPGRVGPAFF	TGTGCCAGCAGTCCGGGAAGGGTCGGTCCAGCTTTCTTT
TRBD1	TRBV19	TRBJ2-2	-	CASRDRGTGELFF	TGTGCCAGTCGGGACAGGGGCACCGGGGAGCTGTTTTTT
TRBD1	TRBV28	TRBJ1-1	-	CGSMLGRTGEAFF	TGTGGCAGCATGTTGGGGAGGACAGGCGAAGCTTTCTTT
-	TRBV18	TRBJ2-7	-	CASSRDGWAEQYF	TGTGCCAGCTCACGCGATGGATGGGCCGAGCAGTACTTC
TRBD1	TRBV28	TRBJ2-3	-	CASSTGTGASDTQYF	TGTGCCAGCAGTACCGGGACAGGGGCCTCTGATACGCAGTATTTT
-	TRBV27	TRBJ2-7	once	CASRSRLGTYEQYF	TGTGCCAGCAGATCCAGGCTTGGCACCTACGAGCAGTACTTC
-	TRBV4-1	TRBJ2-7	-	CASSLTPGVYEQYF	TGCGCCAGCAGCCTTACCCCGGGAGTTTACGAGCAGTACTTC
-	TRBV6-5	TRBJ2-7	-	CASSYSQASYEQYF	TGTGCCAGCAGTTACTCTCAGGCCTCCTACGAGCAGTACTTC
-	TRBV25-1	TRBJ2-3	-	CASSELASSTDTQYF	TGTGCCAGCAGTGAATTAGCAAGTAGCACAGATACGCAGTATTTT
-	TRBV28	TRBJ2-7	-	CASRTTGSAEQYF	TGTGCCAGCAGAACCACCGGGTCCGCCGAGCAGTACTTC
TRBD1	TRBV19	TRBJ2-5	-	CASSIPISTGAETQYF	TGTGCCAGTAGTATCCCCATTTCAACAGGGGCGGAGACCCAGTACTTC
-	TRBV30	TRBJ2-3	-	CAWSRGTRDTDTQYF	TGTGCCTGGAGTCGGGGGACACGGGACACAGATACGCAGTATTTT
TRBD2	TRBV12-5	TRBJ2-1	-	CASALTSGGNNEQFF	TGTGCTAGTGCCTTGACTAGCGGGGGAAACAATGAGCAGTTCTTC
TRBD1	TRBV30	TRBJ2-5	-	CAWSGQGFLAIVGTQYF	TGTGCCTGGAGCGGACAGGGATTTTTGGCCATAGTAGGGACCCAGTACTTC
-	TRBV29-1	TRBJ1-2	-	CSVQQGYGYTF	TGCAGCGTTCAACAAGGGTATGGCTACACCTTC
-	TRBV11-1	TRBJ2-7	-	CASSSNSYEQYF	TGTGCCAGCAGCTCTAACTCCTACGAGCAGTACTTC
-	TRBV5-4	TRBJ2-5	-	CASSLDDTPETQYF	TGTGCCAGCAGCTTGGACGACACTCCAGAGACCCAGTACTTC
-	TRBV6-5	TRBJ2-5	-	CASSYSRAAGQETQYF	TGTGCCAGCAGTTACTCGAGGGCGGCAGGGCAAGAGACCCAGTACTTC
TRBD1	TRBV6-1	TRBJ1-2	-	CASSATDRGRGYTF	TGTGCCAGCAGTGCCACAGACAGGGGGAGAGGCTACACCTTC
TRBD1	TRBV29-1	TRBJ1-1	-	CSVAGQGNTEAFF	TGCAGCGTAGCGGGACAGGGTAACACTGAAGCTTTCTTT
-	TRBV27	TRBJ2-6	-	CASSMRGANVLTF	TGTGCCAGCAGTATGCGCGGGGCCAACGTCCTGACTTTC
-	TRBV30	TRBJ1-5	few	CAWSAFRATEGPQHF	TGTGCCTGGAGTGCATTCAGGGCTACCGAAGGGCCCCAGCATTTT
-	TRBV2	TRBJ2-3	-	CASTRGRGAPDTQYF	TGTGCCAGCACCCGGGGACGGGGGGCCCCAGATACGCAGTATTTT
-	TRBV6-6	TRBJ2-1	-	CASSYKAHHNEQFF	TGTGCCAGCAGTTATAAAGCGCACCACAATGAGCAGTTCTTC
-	TRBV20-1	TRBJ2-1	-	CSAAPYNEQFF	TGCAGTGCAGCGCCTTACAATGAGCAGTTCTTC
TRBD1	TRBV11-2	TRBJ2-7	once	CASSSDRGRSPREQYF	TGTGCCAGCAGCTCCGACAGGGGGCGATCTCCGCGCGAGCAGTACTTC
-	TRBV29-1	TRBJ2-2	-	CSVGGGTGELFF	TGCAGCGTTGGAGGGGGAACCGGGGAGCTGTTTTTT
TRBD1	TRBV28	TRBJ1-5	-	CASRDRVDQPQHF	TGTGCCAGCAGAGACAGGGTGGATCAGCCCCAGCATTTT
-	TRBV7-2	TRBJ1-2	-	CASSLASQGYGYTF	TGTGCCAGCAGCTTAGCATCCCAGGGCTATGGCTACACCTTC
-	TRBV6-1	TRBJ2-6	-	CASSEDGPSGANVLTF	TGTGCCAGCAGTGAAGACGGACCCTCTGGGGCCAACGTCCTGACTTTC
TRBD2	TRBV5-1	TRBJ2-7	-	CASSLGVAGVEQYF	TGCGCCAGCAGCTTGGGAGTAGCGGGAGTCGAGCAGTACTTC
TRBD1	TRBV7-6	TRBJ1-2	-	CASSPGTGPPFSGYTF	TGTGCCAGCAGCCCGGGGACAGGACCGCCTTTTTCTGGCTACACCTTC
TRBD2	TRBV28	TRBJ2-1	-	CASSSQRGGGYNEQFF	TGTGCCAGCAGTTCCCAGCGGGGGGGCGGCTACAATGAGCAGTTCTTC
TRBD2	TRBV2	TRBJ2-3	-	CASGLAGSGTDTQYF	TGTGCCAGCGGGTTAGCGGGATCAGGCACAGATACGCAGTATTTT
-	TRBV4-1	TRBJ2-1	-	CASSQDWGERANEQFF	TGCGCCAGCAGCCAAGATTGGGGGGAGCGGGCCAATGAGCAGTTCTTC
-	TRBV2	TRBJ2-5	-	CASSGGRRETQYF	TGTGCCAGCAGTGGAGGCAGGCGAGAGACCCAGTACTTC
TRBD1	TRBV11-3	TRBJ2-7	-	CASSYGTGNAYEQYF	TGTGCCAGCAGCTACGGGACAGGGAATGCCTACGAGCAGTACTTC
TRBD1	TRBV2	TRBJ2-2	-	CASSRDRGGGELFF	TGTGCCAGCAGTCGAGACAGGGGAGGCGGGGAGCTGTTTTTT
TRBD2	TRBV19	TRBJ2-5	-	CASSIGTSGGWETQYF	TGTGCCAGTAGTATAGGGACTAGCGGGGGCTGGGAGACCCAGTACTTC
-	TRBV18	TRBJ1-4	-	CASSPGGVDEKLFF	TGTGCCAGCTCACCAGGAGGGGTGGACGAAAAACTGTTTTTT